This TCR beta chain was profiled in a study of vaccination effects on CD4 cells after COVID-19. Study summary: The median interval between the second dose and post-vaccine sampling was 72 days.

The repertoire was sequenced with immunoSEQ multiplex PCR; TCRdb's copy has only in-frame clones and lacks some. The sample has 45,000 to 55,000 clones, under 80% seen once. Trimming stripped 0 bases from V and 2 bases from J, with 17 bases between. The germline V gene has CDR1 SGDLS and CDR2 YYNGEE. The CDR3 consists of 18 residues. Culturing for more than eight days preceded CD4+ T cell isolation. As their vaccination, participants received two doses of either BNT162b2 or mRNA-1273. This clone has only a few counts. The antigen remains unidentified. The clonotype was recovered from a human donor who received a COVID-19 vaccine. Sequencing used CD4+ T cells from PBMCs cultured without peptide, obtained after COVID-19 vaccination. The rearrangement links TRBV9 to TRBJ2-2; no clear D. The CDR3 DNA reads as TGTGCCAGCAGCGTAGGAACGGCGACTTCCCTTAACACCGGGGAGCTGTTTTTT. This translates into CASSVGTATSLNTGELFF.